This T cell receptor (beta chain) was sequenced in a study of T cell responses to AZD1222 COVID-19 vaccine. Notes on the study in general: Targets within unmutated variant regions were reportedly found for nearly half of spike-specific TCRs.

This table comes from immunoSEQ multiplex PCR, and its TCRdb copy is limited to in-frame clones, with some not included. The top ten hold over 0.75% of the sample, which has around 200,000 clones, under 95% seen once. As for this clone: Its target is unknown.

This receptor was identified in an adult in good health. This material consisted of peripheral blood, taken on day 0 of AZD1222 vaccination.

CDR3 nucleotides: TGTGCCAGCAGTCCCTCACCGAACTATGGCTACACCTTC. Translation: CASSPSPNYGYTF. The rearrangement links TRBV12-3 or TRBV12-4 to TRBJ1-2; D ambiguous. There are 13 residues in the CDR3. Trimming stripped 5 bases from V and 2 bases from J, with 9 bases between.